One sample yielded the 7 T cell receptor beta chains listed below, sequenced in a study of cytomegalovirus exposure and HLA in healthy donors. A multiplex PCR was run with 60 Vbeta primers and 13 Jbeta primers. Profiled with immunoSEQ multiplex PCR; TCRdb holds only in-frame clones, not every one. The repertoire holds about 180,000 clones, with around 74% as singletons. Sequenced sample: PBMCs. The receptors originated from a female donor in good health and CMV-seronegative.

The CDR3 region is CASSFRLATDTQYF. The CDR3 DNA follows: TGTGCCAGCAGTTTCCGACTAGCAACAGATACGCAGTATTTT. This sequence joins TRBV28 and TRBJ2-3, with TRBD2 matching over 7 bases. The germline V gene has CDR1 MDHEN and CDR2 SYDVKM. This CDR3 is built from 14 residues. The junction had 3 bases not matched to a gene; V was cut back by 3 bases and J by 3 bases. Looking up the rest from reference TRBV28 and TRBJ2-3 gives the full variable domain: DVKVTQSSRYLVKRTGEKVFLECVQDMDHENMFWYRQDPGLGLRLIYFSYDVKMKEKGDIPEGYSVSREKKERFSLILESASTNQTSMYLCASSFRLATDTQYFGPGTRLTVL.

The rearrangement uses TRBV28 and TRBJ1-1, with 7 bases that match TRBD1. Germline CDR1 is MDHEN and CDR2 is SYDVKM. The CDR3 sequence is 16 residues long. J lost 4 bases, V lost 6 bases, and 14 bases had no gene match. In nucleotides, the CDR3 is TGTGCCAGCAGCCCAGCAGGGGGACGAAGGAGCACTGAAGCTTTCTTT. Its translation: CASSPAGGRRSTEAFF.

CDR3 sequence reads: CASKWTGSDNSPLHF. The DNA for the CDR3 is TGTGCCAGCAAATGGACAGGGAGTGACAATTCACCCCTCCACTTT. This chain links TRBV7-2 with TRBJ1-6; 8 bases align to TRBD1. CDR1 and CDR2 from the germline V gene are SGHTA and FQGNSA. The CDR3 consists of 15 residues. V gave up 7 bases and J gave up 7 bases; unmatched junction bases: 9.

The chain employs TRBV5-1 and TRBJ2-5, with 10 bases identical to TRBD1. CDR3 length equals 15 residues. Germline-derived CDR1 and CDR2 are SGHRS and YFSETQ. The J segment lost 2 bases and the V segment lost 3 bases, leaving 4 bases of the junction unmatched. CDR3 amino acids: CASSSSGQGQETQYF. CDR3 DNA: TGCGCCAGCAGCTCCTCGGGACAGGGGCAAGAGACCCAGTACTTC.

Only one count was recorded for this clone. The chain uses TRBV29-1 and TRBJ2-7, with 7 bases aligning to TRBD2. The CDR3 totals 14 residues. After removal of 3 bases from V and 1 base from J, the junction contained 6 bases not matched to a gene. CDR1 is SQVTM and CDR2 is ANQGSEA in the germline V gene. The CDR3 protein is CSVEAPGGSYEQYF. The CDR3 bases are TGCAGCGTTGAGGCTCCGGGGGGTTCCTACGAGCAGTACTTC.

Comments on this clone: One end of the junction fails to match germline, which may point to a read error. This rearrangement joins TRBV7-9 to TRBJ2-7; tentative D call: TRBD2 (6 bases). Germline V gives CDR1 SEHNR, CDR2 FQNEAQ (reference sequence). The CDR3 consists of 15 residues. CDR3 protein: CSSSLTASGLYEQYF. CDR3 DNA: TGTTCCAGCAGCTTAACTGCCAGCGGGCTCTACGAGCAGTACTTC.

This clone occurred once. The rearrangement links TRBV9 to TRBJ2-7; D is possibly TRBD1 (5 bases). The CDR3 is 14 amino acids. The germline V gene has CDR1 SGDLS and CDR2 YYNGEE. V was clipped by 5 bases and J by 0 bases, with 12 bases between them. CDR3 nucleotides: TGTGCCAGCAGTTCGACAGAGAGCTCCTACGAGCAGTACTTC. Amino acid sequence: CASSSTESSYEQYF.